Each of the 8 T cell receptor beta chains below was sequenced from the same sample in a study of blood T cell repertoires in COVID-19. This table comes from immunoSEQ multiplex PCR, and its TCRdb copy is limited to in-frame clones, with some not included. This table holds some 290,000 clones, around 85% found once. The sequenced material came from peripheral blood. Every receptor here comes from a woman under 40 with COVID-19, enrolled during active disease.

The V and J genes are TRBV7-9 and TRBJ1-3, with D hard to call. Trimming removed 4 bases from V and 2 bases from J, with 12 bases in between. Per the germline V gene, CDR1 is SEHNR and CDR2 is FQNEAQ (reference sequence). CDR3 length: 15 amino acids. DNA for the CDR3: TGTGCCAGCAGCTCGCCGTGGGCCACTGGAAACACCATATATTTT. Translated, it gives CASSSPWATGNTIYF.

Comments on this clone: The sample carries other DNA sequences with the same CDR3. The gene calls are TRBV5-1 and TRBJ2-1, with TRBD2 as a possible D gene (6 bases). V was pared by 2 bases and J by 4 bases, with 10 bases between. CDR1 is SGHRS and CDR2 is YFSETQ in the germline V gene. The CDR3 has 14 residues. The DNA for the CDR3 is TGCGCCAGCAGCTTAGCCGGGACTTACAATGAGCAGTTCTTC. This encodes CASSLAGTYNEQFF. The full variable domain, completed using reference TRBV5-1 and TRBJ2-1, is KAGVTQTPRYLIKTRGQQVTLSCSPISGHRSVSWYQQTPGQGLQFLFEYFSETQRNKGNFPGRFSGRQFSNSRSEMNVSTLELGDSALYLCASSLAGTYNEQFFGPGTRLTVL.

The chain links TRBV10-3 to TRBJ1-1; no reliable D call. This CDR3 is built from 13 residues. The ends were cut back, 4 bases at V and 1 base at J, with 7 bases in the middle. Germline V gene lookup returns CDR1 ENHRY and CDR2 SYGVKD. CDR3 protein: CAISVGANTEAFF. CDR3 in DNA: TGTGCCATCAGTGTTGGAGCGAACACTGAAGCTTTCTTT.

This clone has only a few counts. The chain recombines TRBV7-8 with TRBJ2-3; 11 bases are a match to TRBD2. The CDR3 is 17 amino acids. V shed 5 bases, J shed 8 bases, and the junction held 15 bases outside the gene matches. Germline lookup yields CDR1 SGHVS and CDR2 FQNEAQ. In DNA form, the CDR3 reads TGTGCCAGCAGCCCTAGGGGCCCCGGGACTAGCGGTAGTACGCAGTATTTT. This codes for CASSPRGPGTSGSTQYF.

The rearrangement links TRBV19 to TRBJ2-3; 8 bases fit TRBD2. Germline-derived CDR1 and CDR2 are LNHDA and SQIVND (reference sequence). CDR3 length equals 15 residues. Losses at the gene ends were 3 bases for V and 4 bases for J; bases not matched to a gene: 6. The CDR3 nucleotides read TGTGCCAGTAGTATCCCGGGGGGGCGGTCAGATACGCAGTATTTT. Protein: CASSIPGGRSDTQYF.

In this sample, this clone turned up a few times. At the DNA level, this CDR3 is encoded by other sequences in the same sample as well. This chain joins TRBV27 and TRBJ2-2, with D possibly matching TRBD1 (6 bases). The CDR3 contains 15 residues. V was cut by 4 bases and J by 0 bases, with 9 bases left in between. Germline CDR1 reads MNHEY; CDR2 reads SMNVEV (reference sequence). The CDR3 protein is CASSWGQANTGELFF. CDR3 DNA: TGTGCCAGCAGTTGGGGGCAGGCGAACACCGGGGAGCTGTTTTTT.

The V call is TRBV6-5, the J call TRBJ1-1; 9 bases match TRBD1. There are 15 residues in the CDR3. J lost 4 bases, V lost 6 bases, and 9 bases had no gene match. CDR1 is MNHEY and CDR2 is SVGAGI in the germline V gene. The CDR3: CASSDRGSRVTEAFF. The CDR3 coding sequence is TGTGCCAGCAGCGACAGGGGGAGTCGTGTCACTGAAGCTTTCTTT.

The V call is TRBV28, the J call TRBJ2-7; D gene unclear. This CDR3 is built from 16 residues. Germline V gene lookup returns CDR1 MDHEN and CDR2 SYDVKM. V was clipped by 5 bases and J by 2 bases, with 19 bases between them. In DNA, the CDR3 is TGTGCCAGCAGTGCTGAGACTCAACCCAGACCCTACGAGCAGTACTTC. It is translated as CASSAETQPRPYEQYF.